These T cell receptor beta chains were read from a single sample in a study of breast tumors, draining lymph nodes, adjacent tissues. TCRdb re-called the multiplex PCR reads through MiXCR, storing one row per CDR3 protein. The sample contains some 52,000 distinct CDR3 sequences, roughly 41% of which appear only once. Sequencing was carried out using breast tumor tissue. These TCRs come from a female donor with breast cancer. Some clones in this sample may be carry-over from other donors' samples. CDR3s leave out the opening cysteine and the closing phenylalanine or tryptophan.

>TRBV12-3/TRBV12-4|TRBJ2-2
ASTCSHQATGELF
>TRBV10-3|TRBJ2-3
AISESVAGAATDTQY
>TRBV25-1|TRBJ2-5
ASSVSLAETQETQY
>TRBV7-2|TRBJ2-3
ASSLAWVPGQGTDTQY
>TRBV6-2/TRBV6-3|TRBJ2-1
ASTRGSGGEQF
>TRBV7-2|TRBJ2-5
ASSLAGVQETQY
>TRBV15|TRBJ2-5
ATSRGPLPPDWETQY
>TRBV11-2|TRBJ2-3
ASSLGLQAVSTDTQY
>TRBV7-8|TRBJ2-7
ASSPFGGASNEQY
>TRBV27|TRBJ2-1
AGSSTSSRTDEQF
>TRBV6-1|TRBJ1-5
ASSEGRGLWPQH
>TRBV2|TRBJ1-4
ASRSGHTNEKLF
>TRBV6-6|TRBJ2-3
ASTYGGDRRGADTQY
>TRBV20-1|TRBJ1-1
SALTNTEAF
>TRBV12-3/TRBV12-4|TRBJ2-5
ASSLEAGGGETQY
>TRBV7-2|TRBJ2-3
ASSHSRTSGDTQY